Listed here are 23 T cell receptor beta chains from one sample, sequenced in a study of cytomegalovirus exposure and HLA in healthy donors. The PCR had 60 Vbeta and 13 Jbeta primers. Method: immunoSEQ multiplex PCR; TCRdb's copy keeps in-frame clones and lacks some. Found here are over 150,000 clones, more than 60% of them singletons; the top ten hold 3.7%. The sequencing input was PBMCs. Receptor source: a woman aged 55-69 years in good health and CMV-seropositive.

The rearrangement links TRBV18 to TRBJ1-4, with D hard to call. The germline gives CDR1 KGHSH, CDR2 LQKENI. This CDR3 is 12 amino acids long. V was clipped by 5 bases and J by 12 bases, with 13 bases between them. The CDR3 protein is CASSTEYYELFF. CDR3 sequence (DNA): TGTGCCAGCTCAACGGAGTATTATGAACTGTTTTTT. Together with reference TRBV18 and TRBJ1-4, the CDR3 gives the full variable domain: NAGVMQNPRHLVRRRGQEARLRCSPMKGHSHVYWYRQLPEEGLKFMVYLQKENIIDESGMPKERFSAEFPKEGPSILRIQQVVRGDSAAYFCASSTEYYELFFGSGTQLSVL.

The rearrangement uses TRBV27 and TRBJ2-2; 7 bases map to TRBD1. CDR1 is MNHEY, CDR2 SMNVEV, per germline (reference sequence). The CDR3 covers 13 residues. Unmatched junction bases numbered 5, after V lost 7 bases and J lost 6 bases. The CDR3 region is CASNDRGPGELFF. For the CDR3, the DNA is TGTGCCAGCAATGATAGGGGGCCCGGGGAGCTGTTTTTT.

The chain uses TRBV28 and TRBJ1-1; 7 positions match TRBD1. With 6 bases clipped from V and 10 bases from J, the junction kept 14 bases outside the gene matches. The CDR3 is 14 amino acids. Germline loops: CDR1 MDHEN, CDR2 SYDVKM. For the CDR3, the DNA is TGTGCCAGCAGACAACAGGGGACTGTTGTAGGAGCTTTCTTT. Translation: CASRQQGTVVGAFF.

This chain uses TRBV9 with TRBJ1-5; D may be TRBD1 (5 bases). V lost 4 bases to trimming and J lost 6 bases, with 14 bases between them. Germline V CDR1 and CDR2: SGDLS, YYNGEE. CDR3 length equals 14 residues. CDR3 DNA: TGTGCCAGCAGCCCCTTGGGGGGTTCTCAGCCCCAGCATTTT. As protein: CASSPLGGSQPQHF.

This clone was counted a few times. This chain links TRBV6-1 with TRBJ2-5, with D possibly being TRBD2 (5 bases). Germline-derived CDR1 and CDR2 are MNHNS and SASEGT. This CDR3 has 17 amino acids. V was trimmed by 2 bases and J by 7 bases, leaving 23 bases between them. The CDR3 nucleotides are TGTGCCAGCAGTGAATTTAAAACGGGGTCACTCCAGGTGACCCAGTACTTC. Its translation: CASSEFKTGSLQVTQYF.

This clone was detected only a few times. The CDR3 DNA reads as TGTGCCAGCAGCGAGCGGGGGGTGGGAGAGACCCAGTACTTC. Protein sequence: CASSERGVGETQYF. The chain has TRBV7-2 and TRBJ2-5; 9 nucleotides align to TRBD2. The V segment lost 5 bases and the J segment 4 bases; nucleotides outside the gene matches: 5. The CDR3 is made up of 14 amino acids. CDR1 and CDR2 from the germline V gene are SGHTA and FQGNSA. Full variable domain (outside the CDR3, taken from reference TRBV7-2 and TRBJ2-5): GAGVSQSPSNKVTEKGKDVELRCDPISGHTALYWYRQSLGQGLEFLIYFQGNSAPDKSGLPSDRFSAERTGGSVSTLTIQRTQQEDSAVYLCASSERGVGETQYFGPGTRLLVL.

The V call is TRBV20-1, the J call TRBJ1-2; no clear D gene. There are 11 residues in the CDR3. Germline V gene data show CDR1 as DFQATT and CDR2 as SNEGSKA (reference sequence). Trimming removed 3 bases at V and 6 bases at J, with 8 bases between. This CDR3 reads CSARMEDGYTF. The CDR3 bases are TGCAGTGCTAGGATGGAGGATGGCTACACCTTC.

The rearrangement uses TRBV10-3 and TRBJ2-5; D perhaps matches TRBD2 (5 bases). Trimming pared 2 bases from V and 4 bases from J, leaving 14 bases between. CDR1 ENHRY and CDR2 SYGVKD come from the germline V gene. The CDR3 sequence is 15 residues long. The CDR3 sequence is CAISEDPGVPETQYF. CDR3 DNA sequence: TGTGCCATCAGTGAGGACCCCGGGGTGCCAGAGACCCAGTACTTC.

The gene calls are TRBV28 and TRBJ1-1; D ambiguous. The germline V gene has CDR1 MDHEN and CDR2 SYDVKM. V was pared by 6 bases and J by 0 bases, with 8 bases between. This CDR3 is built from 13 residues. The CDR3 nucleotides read TGTGCCAGCAGCTCTACAGTGAACACTGAAGCTTTCTTT. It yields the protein CASSSTVNTEAFF.

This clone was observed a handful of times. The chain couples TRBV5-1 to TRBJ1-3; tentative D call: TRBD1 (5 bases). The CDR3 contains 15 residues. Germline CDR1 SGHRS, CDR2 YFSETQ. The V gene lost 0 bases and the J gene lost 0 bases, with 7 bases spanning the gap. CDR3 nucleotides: TGCGCCAGCAGCTTGGCGGGGGGCTCTGGAAACACCATATATTTT. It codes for CASSLAGGSGNTIYF.

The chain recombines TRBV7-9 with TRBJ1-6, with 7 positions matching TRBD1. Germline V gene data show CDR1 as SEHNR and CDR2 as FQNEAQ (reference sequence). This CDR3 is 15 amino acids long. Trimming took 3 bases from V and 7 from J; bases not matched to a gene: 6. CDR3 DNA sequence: TGTGCCAGCAGCTTTTGGGGGACAGAGAATTCACCCCTCCACTTT. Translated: CASSFWGTENSPLHF.

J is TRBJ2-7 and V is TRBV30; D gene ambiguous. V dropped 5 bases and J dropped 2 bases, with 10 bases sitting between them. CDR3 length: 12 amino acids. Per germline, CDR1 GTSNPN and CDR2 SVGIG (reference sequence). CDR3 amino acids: CAWSGQAYEQYF. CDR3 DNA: TGTGCCTGGTCCGGCCAGGCCTACGAGCAGTACTTC. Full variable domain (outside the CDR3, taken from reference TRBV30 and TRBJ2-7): SQTIHQWPATLVQPVGSPLSLECTVEGTSNPNLYWYRQAAGRGLQLLFYSVGIGQISSEVPQNLSASRPQDRQFILSSKKLLLSDSGFYLCAWSGQAYEQYFGPGTRLTVT.

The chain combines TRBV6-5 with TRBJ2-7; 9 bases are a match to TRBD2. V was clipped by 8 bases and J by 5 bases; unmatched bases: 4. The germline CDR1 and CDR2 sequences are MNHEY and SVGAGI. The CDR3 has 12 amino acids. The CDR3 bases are TGTGCCAGCGGACTAGCGTTCGACGAGCAGTACTTC. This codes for CASGLAFDEQYF.

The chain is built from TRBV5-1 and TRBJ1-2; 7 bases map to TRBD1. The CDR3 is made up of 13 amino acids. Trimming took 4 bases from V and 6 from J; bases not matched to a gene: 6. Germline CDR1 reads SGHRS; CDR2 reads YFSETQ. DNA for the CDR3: TGCGCCAGCAGCCTCCGGACAGGCCATGGCTACACCTTC. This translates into CASSLRTGHGYTF. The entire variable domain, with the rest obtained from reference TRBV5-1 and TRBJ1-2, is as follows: KAGVTQTPRYLIKTRGQQVTLSCSPISGHRSVSWYQQTPGQGLQFLFEYFSETQRNKGNFPGRFSGRQFSNSRSEMNVSTLELGDSALYLCASSLRTGHGYTFGSGTRLTVV.

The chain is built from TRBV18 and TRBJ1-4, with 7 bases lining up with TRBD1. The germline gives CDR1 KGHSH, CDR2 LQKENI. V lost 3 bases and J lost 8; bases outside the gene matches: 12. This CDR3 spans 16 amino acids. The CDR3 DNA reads TGTGCCAGCTCACCCTCCACAGGGGTTTCGAGAGAAAAACTGTTTTTT. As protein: CASSPSTGVSREKLFF.

The CDR3 here is CASSGILAGAADTQYF. CDR3 DNA sequence: TGCGCCAGCAGCGGAATCCTAGCGGGAGCGGCAGATACGCAGTATTTT. V is TRBV5-1 and J is TRBJ2-3; 10 bases align to TRBD2. Looked up from germline, CDR1 is SGHRS and CDR2 is YFSETQ. The CDR3 runs 16 residues. V lost 4 bases, J lost 4 bases, and 9 bases stayed unmatched.

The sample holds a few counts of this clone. CDR3 region: CASSVDPGVGFEADTQYF. For the CDR3, the DNA is TGTGCCAGCAGCGTAGACCCCGGGGTAGGTTTCGAAGCAGATACGCAGTATTTT. The chain is built from TRBV9 and TRBJ2-3, with D maybe TRBD2 (5 bases). V lost 0 bases and J 4 bases, leaving 21 bases between the germline ends. The CDR3 contains 18 residues. Germline V lookup: CDR1 SGDLS, CDR2 YYNGEE.

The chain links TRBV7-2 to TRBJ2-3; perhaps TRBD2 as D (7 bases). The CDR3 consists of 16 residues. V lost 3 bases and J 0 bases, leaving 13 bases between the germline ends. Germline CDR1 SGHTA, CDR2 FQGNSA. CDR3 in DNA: TGTGCCAGCAGCTTCTACGGGGGGCTCAGCACAGATACGCAGTATTTT. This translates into CASSFYGGLSTDTQYF.

The CDR3 DNA follows: TGTGCCAGCAGTCGCGGACTAGCGGGGCTCACAGATACGCAGTATTTT. As protein: CASSRGLAGLTDTQYF. This rearrangement joins TRBV6-6 to TRBJ2-3, with TRBD2 matching over 12 bases. Germline-derived CDR1 and CDR2 are MNHNY and SVGAGI (reference sequence). With 5 bases clipped from V and 2 bases from J, the junction kept 5 bases outside the gene matches. The CDR3 length is 16 residues.

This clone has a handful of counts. CDR3 DNA sequence: TGTGCCAGCAGTTATTCCGGGACAAAATCCTACGAGCAGTACTTC. Translating gives CASSYSGTKSYEQYF. V and J are TRBV6-5 and TRBJ2-7, with D possibly being TRBD1 (6 bases). Germline V CDR1 and CDR2: MNHEY, SVGAGI. The CDR3 runs 15 residues. V lost 3 bases to trimming and J lost 1 base, with 13 bases between them.

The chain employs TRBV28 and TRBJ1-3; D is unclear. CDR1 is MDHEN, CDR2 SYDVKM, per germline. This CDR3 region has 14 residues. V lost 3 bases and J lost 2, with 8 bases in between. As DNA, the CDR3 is TGTGCCAGCAGTTTTCGGGTCGCTGGAAACACCATATATTTT. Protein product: CASSFRVAGNTIYF.

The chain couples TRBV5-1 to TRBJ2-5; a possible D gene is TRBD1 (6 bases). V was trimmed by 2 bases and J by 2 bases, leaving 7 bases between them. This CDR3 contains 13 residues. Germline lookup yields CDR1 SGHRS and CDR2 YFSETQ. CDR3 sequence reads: CASSFQGQETQYF. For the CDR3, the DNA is TGCGCCAGCAGCTTCCAGGGGCAAGAGACCCAGTACTTC. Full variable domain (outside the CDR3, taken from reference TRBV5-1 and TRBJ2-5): KAGVTQTPRYLIKTRGQQVTLSCSPISGHRSVSWYQQTPGQGLQFLFEYFSETQRNKGNFPGRFSGRQFSNSRSEMNVSTLELGDSALYLCASSFQGQETQYFGPGTRLLVL.

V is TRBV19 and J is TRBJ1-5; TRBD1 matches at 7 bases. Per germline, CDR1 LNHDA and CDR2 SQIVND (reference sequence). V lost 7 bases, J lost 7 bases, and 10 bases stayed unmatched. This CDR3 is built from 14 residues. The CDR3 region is CASTPRTGFQPQHF. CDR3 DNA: TGTGCCAGTACCCCCCGGACAGGCTTCCAGCCCCAGCATTTT.